This TCR beta chain was captured by sequencing in a study of pediatric ulcerative colitis. Study-level points and caveats: Blood samples from a couple of patients yielded substantially fewer templates and were excluded from blood-rectal overlap analysis.

This was a survey-level run. Sequencing used immunoSEQ multiplex PCR; TCRdb keeps in-frame clones, though not all of them. The sample includes tens of thousands of clones, over 70% seen only once; the top ten take 8.6%. Rectal tissue came from one to two pinch biopsies taken at colonoscopy. Germline-derived CDR1 and CDR2 are KGHSH and LQKENI. Trimming took 3 bases from V and 5 from J, leaving 9 bases between them. The CDR3 consists of 13 residues. On this clone itself: Its cognate antigen is unknown.

The sequencing sample was made of gut tissue. The sequence was collected from a boy aged 5 to 17 with severe ulcerative colitis. The genes are TRBV18 and TRBJ2-3, with D unclear. CDR3: CASSPNAVDTQYF. DNA for the CDR3: TGTGCCAGCTCACCGAATGCGGTAGATACGCAGTATTTT. Full variable domain (outside the CDR3, taken from reference TRBV18 and TRBJ2-3): NAGVMQNPRHLVRRRGQEARLRCSPMKGHSHVYWYRQLPEEGLKFMVYLQKENIIDESGMPKERFSAEFPKEGPSILRIQQVVRGDSAAYFCASSPNAVDTQYFGPGTRLTVL.